Each of the 25 T cell receptor beta chains below was sequenced from the same sample in a study of control samples from healthy donors and cancer patients. Profiling relied on immunoSEQ multiplex PCR, and the TCRdb table lists in-frame clones only, not all of them. The profile shows over 150,000 clones, 91% of them singletons. The sample comprised blood. The receptor source for this set is a woman in her forties in good health.

The chain uses TRBV13 and TRBJ1-3; 8 bases match TRBD1. Germline CDR1 PRHDT, CDR2 FYEKMQ (reference sequence). The CDR3 sequence is 15 residues long. Trimming at V came to 5 bases and at J to 0 bases, leaving 3 bases not matched to a gene. Here the CDR3 reads CASSPGTGSGNTIYF. Written as DNA, the CDR3 is TGTGCCAGCAGCCCCGGGACAGGCTCTGGAAACACCATATATTTT.

This clone appeared once. The chain employs TRBV5-1 and TRBJ2-1; tentatively, D is TRBD1 (6 bases). V lost 0 bases and J 7 bases, leaving 17 bases between the germline ends. Germline CDR1 SGHRS, CDR2 YFSETQ. This CDR3 comprises 16 residues. The chain's CDR3 is CASSLGDIQRTNEQFF. The CDR3 coding sequence is TGCGCCAGCAGCTTGGGGGACATTCAAAGGACTAATGAGCAGTTCTTC.

The chain links TRBV5-1 to TRBJ1-1, with D possibly matching TRBD1 (5 bases). Germline CDR1 reads SGHRS; CDR2 reads YFSETQ. CDR3 length: 14 amino acids. Trimming cost V 4 bases and J 1 base, with 11 bases left between them. CDR3 sequence: CASSRTGTNTEAFF. CDR3 nucleotides: TGCGCCAGCAGCAGAACAGGAACGAACACTGAAGCTTTCTTT. Drawing the rest from reference TRBV5-1 and TRBJ1-1, the complete variable domain is KAGVTQTPRYLIKTRGQQVTLSCSPISGHRSVSWYQQTPGQGLQFLFEYFSETQRNKGNFPGRFSGRQFSNSRSEMNVSTLELGDSALYLCASSRTGTNTEAFFGQGTRLTVV.

The chain has TRBV3-1 (or the pseudogene TRBV3-2) and TRBJ2-2; a possible D gene is TRBD2 (6 bases). V lost 3 bases, J lost 7 bases, and 15 bases lay in between. CDR1 is LGHDT, CDR2 YNNKEL, per germline (reference sequence). This CDR3 is 15 amino acids long. The CDR3 sequence: CASSQNGGMGGELFF. CDR3 in DNA: TGTGCCAGCAGCCAGAACGGGGGAATGGGCGGGGAGCTGTTTTTT.

The V gene is TRBV3-1 (or the pseudogene TRBV3-2), the J gene TRBJ1-1; D is undetermined. Trimming shortened V by 7 bases and J by 1 base, and 10 bases separated the two germline ends. Germline CDR1 reads LGHDT; CDR2 reads YNNKEL (reference sequence). This CDR3 spans 13 amino acids. The CDR3 DNA follows: TGTGCCAGCACCTTGACATCGAACACTGAAGCTTTCTTT. It encodes CASTLTSNTEAFF.

The CDR3 sequence: CASSPRQGRSYEQYF. In nucleotides, the CDR3 is TGTGCCAGCAGCCCGAGACAGGGACGTTCCTACGAGCAGTACTTC. The V gene is TRBV7-9, the J gene TRBJ2-7; 7 bases map to TRBD1. The CDR3 length is 15 residues. Trimming at V came to 5 bases and at J to 1 base, leaving 8 bases not matched to a gene. Germline CDR1 reads SEHNR; CDR2 reads FQNEAQ (reference sequence).

The CDR3 DNA is TGTGCCGCCGGGGGACAGGGGGTGCACGAGCAGTACTTC. Encoded protein: CAAGGQGVHEQYF. This chain joins TRBV24-1 and TRBJ2-7, with TRBD1 matching over 11 bases. The trim removed 12 bases at V and 5 bases at J, leaving 8 bases unmatched. The germline CDR1 and CDR2 sequences are KGHDR and SFDVKD. This CDR3 has 13 amino acids.

V usage is TRBV18 and J usage is TRBJ2-2; D perhaps matches TRBD1 (6 bases). CDR3 length equals 16 residues. Trimming pared 6 bases from V and 0 bases from J, leaving 14 bases between. Germline CDR1 is KGHSH and CDR2 is LQKENI. The CDR3 DNA reads as TGTGCCAGCTCGCTACAGGGAACCTCGAACACCGGGGAGCTGTTTTTT. As protein: CASSLQGTSNTGELFF.

The chain combines TRBV11-2 with TRBJ2-1; D gene unclear. The CDR3 extends over 13 amino acids. Germline V CDR1 and CDR2: SGHAT, FQNNGV. V was clipped by 2 bases and J by 10 bases, with 12 bases between them. The CDR3 spells CASSLTAVAEQFF. CDR3 in DNA: TGTGCCAGCAGCTTAACCGCGGTTGCGGAGCAGTTCTTC. Full variable domain (missing parts from reference TRBV11-2 and TRBJ2-1): EAGVAQSPRYKIIEKRQSVAFWCNPISGHATLYWYQQILGQGPKLLIQFQNNGVVDDSQLPKDRFSAERLKGVDSTLKIQPAKLEDSAVYLCASSLTAVAEQFFGPGTRLTVL.

V usage is TRBV7-2 and J usage is TRBJ2-1; D perhaps matches TRBD2 (6 bases). CDR3 length: 15 amino acids. Per germline, CDR1 SGHTA and CDR2 FQGNSA. Trimming removed 1 base at V and 7 bases at J, with 14 bases between. For the CDR3, the DNA is TGTGCCAGCAGCTTAGGGAGGGTACTGGGTAATGAGCAGTTCTTC. Protein product: CASSLGRVLGNEQFF.

The chain joins TRBV2 to TRBJ1-5; perhaps TRBD1 as D (6 bases). The CDR3 runs 14 residues. The V and J ends lost 7 bases and 4 bases respectively, with 14 bases between them. Looked up from germline, CDR1 is SNHLY and CDR2 is FYNNEI. The CDR3 DNA reads TGTGCCAGCACCCGGGACAAAAGTAATCAGCCCCAGCATTTT. This codes for CASTRDKSNQPQHF.

The V and J genes are TRBV2 and TRBJ2-7; 9 nucleotides agree with TRBD1. This CDR3 is 14 amino acids long. In germline, CDR1 is SNHLY, CDR2 FYNNEI. V lost 8 bases and J lost 1; bases outside the gene matches: 6. CDR3 nucleotides: TGTGCCAGCGAGACCGGGACAGGGTCCTACGAGCAGTACTTC. Encoded protein: CASETGTGSYEQYF.

This chain connects TRBV5-1 to TRBJ2-5; TRBD2 aligns across 11 bases. V shed 4 bases, J shed 3 bases, and the junction held 11 bases outside the gene matches. This CDR3 spans 17 amino acids. CDR1 is SGHRS and CDR2 is YFSETQ in the germline V gene. For the CDR3, the DNA is TGCGCCAGCAGCCCTGGGGCCCTAGCGGGGGGAGAAGAGACCCAGTACTTC. Amino acid sequence: CASSPGALAGGEETQYF.

This chain's CDR3 is CASIRGAVAGNTIYF. For the CDR3, the DNA is TGTGCCAGCATTAGGGGGGCTGTGGCTGGAAACACCATATATTTT. The chain links TRBV28 to TRBJ1-3, with D perhaps matching TRBD1 (6 bases). This CDR3 has 15 residues. Trimming stripped 7 bases from V and 2 bases from J, with 15 bases between. CDR1 is MDHEN, CDR2 SYDVKM, per germline. Full variable domain (missing parts from reference TRBV28 and TRBJ1-3): DVKVTQSSRYLVKRTGEKVFLECVQDMDHENMFWYRQDPGLGLRLIYFSYDVKMKEKGDIPEGYSVSREKKERFSLILESASTNQTSMYLCASIRGAVAGNTIYFGEGSWLTVV.

The V call is TRBV27, the J call TRBJ2-3; 9 bases match TRBD2. Germline CDR1 and CDR2: MNHEY and SMNVEV (reference sequence). The CDR3 spans 16 residues. V gave up 6 bases and J gave up 6 bases; unmatched junction bases: 13. The CDR3 loop is CASSLSSAGGRDTQYF. The CDR3 bases are TGTGCCAGCAGCCTTTCTAGTGCGGGGGGGCGCGATACGCAGTATTTT.

The chain carries TRBV4-1 and TRBJ2-7; TRBD1 is a possible D gene (6 bases). The V end was cut by 3 bases, the J end by 0 bases, with 9 bases between. The CDR3 extends over 14 amino acids. Per germline, CDR1 MGHRA and CDR2 YSYEKL. CDR3 amino acids: CASSHTGTSYEQYF. The CDR3 nucleotides are TGCGCCAGCAGCCATACAGGGACCTCCTACGAGCAGTACTTC.

This chain uses TRBV20-1 with TRBJ1-2; 12 bases are a match to TRBD1. The CDR3 covers 15 residues. Losses at the gene ends were 6 bases for V and 8 bases for J; bases not matched to a gene: 13. The V gene's germline CDR1 is DFQATT and CDR2 SNEGSKA (reference sequence). The CDR3 is CSASGVGQGADGYTF. The CDR3 nucleotides are TGCAGTGCCAGTGGTGTGGGACAGGGGGCGGACGGCTACACCTTC.

The chain has TRBV2 and TRBJ2-2; 10 bases are a match to TRBD1. The CDR3 has 15 amino acids. Germline V CDR1 and CDR2: SNHLY, FYNNEI. V lost 8 bases, J lost 5 bases, and 8 bases stayed unmatched. The CDR3 DNA follows: TGTGCCAGCGGGGGACAGGGGCTATATACCGGGGAGCTGTTTTTT. Residues: CASGGQGLYTGELFF.

The chain recombines TRBV5-1 with TRBJ1-3, with a weak D call TRBD1 (5 bases). V gave up 3 bases and J gave up 2 bases, with 18 bases separating them. The CDR3 runs 17 residues. Germline V gives CDR1 SGHRS, CDR2 YFSETQ. Written as DNA, the CDR3 is TGCGCCAGCAGCTCTTCAGGGTCTGCCAGTGCTGGAAACACCATATATTTT. This sequence encodes CASSSSGSASAGNTIYF.

The V and J genes are TRBV13 and TRBJ2-3, with 11 bases identical to TRBD2. V lost 5 bases and J lost 4; bases outside the gene matches: 5. The CDR3 totals 15 residues. Germline V gene data show CDR1 as PRHDT and CDR2 as FYEKMQ (reference sequence). The CDR3, as DNA: TGTGCCAGCAGCCCGGGACTAGCGGTCGCAGATACGCAGTATTTT. As protein: CASSPGLAVADTQYF.

The J gene is TRBJ1-1, the V gene TRBV11-2, with TRBD1 identical over 11 bases. Germline V gene lookup returns CDR1 SGHAT and CDR2 FQNNGV. V was clipped by 4 bases and J by 1 base; unmatched bases: 5. The length of the CDR3 is 16 residues. CDR3 sequence reads: CASSSDRGRGNTEAFF. DNA for the CDR3: TGTGCCAGCAGCTCGGACAGGGGGCGAGGGAACACTGAAGCTTTCTTT.

A single count supports this clone. The genes are TRBV6-5 and TRBJ1-2; D is unresolved. The CDR3 sequence is 15 residues long. V was clipped by 2 bases and J by 6 bases, with 16 bases between them. Germline-derived CDR1 and CDR2 are MNHEY and SVGAGI. The CDR3 coding sequence is TGTGCCAGCAGTTACCAGTCGCCTAACTCGGATGGCTACACCTTC. It specifies CASSYQSPNSDGYTF.

This chain connects TRBV6-1 to TRBJ2-7; 7 bases are a match to TRBD1. CDR3 length: 15 residues. The V gene end was trimmed by 1 base and the J gene end by 4 bases; junction bases not matched to a gene: 7. Germline CDR1 MNHNS, CDR2 SASEGT. CDR3 DNA: TGTGCCAGCAGTGAAGGGCAGGACAGGCTTTACGAGCAGTACTTC. Translation: CASSEGQDRLYEQYF.

This chain uses TRBV15 with TRBJ2-7; unclear D gene. V was clipped by 1 base and J by 2 bases, with 9 bases between them. This CDR3 spans 14 amino acids. Per the germline V gene, CDR1 is LNHNV and CDR2 is YYDKDF (reference sequence). The CDR3, as DNA: TGTGCCACCAGCAGAGCGGGTCTGACCTACGAGCAGTACTTC. Translation: CATSRAGLTYEQYF.

A note on this clone: Other DNA variants within this sample encode the same CDR3. The chain employs TRBV21-1 and TRBJ2-1; TRBD2, the D gene given by the table, was not confirmed from the DNA. TRBV21-1 counts as a pseudogene. There are 17 residues in the CDR3. The CDR3 here is CASSKEFLAGGNNEQFF. The CDR3 coding sequence is TGTGCCAGCAGCAAAGAGTTCCTAGCGGGGGGCAACAATGAGCAGTTCTTC.